This T cell receptor (beta chain) was documented in a study of cytomegalovirus exposure and HLA in healthy donors. Study findings and constraints: CMV antigen specificity was confirmed in vitro for three CMV-associated chains.

Method: immunoSEQ multiplex PCR; TCRdb's copy keeps in-frame clones and lacks some. The repertoire has tens of thousands of clones, 84% of them found once; the top ten carry roughly 12%. Comment on this clone: Its antigen remains unknown.

This sequence originates from a woman aged 18-29 years in good health and CMV-seropositive. The sequencing sample was made of PBMCs.

CDR3 in DNA: TGTGCCAGCAGATCCCAGGGCTCTGGAAACACCATATATTTT. Translation: CASRSQGSGNTIYF. The chain has TRBV5-4 and TRBJ1-3; D might be TRBD1 (5 bases). The CDR3 runs 14 residues. V lost 5 bases and J 0 bases, leaving 9 bases between the germline ends. Germline loops: CDR1 SGHNT, CDR2 YYREEE (reference sequence).